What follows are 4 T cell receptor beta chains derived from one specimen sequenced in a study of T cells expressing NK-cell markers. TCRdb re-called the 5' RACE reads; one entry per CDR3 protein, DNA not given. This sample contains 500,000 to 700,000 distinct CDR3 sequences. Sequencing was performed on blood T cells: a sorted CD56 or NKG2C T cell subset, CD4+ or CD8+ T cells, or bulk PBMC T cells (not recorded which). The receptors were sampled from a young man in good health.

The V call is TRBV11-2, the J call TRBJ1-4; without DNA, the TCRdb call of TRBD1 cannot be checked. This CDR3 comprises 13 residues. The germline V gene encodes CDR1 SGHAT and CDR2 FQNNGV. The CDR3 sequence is CASSFGTGEKLFF.

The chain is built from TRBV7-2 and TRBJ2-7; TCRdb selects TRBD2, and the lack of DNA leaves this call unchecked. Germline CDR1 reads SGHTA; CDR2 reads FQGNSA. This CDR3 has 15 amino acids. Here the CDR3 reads CASSFRTSGTGEQYF.

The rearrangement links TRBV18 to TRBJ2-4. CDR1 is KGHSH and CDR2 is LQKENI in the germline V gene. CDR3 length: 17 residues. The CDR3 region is CASSPSAGVLAKNIQYF.

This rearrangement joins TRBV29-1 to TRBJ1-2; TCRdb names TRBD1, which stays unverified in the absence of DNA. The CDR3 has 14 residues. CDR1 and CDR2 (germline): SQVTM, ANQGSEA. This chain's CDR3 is CSVEYRKGGYGYTF.